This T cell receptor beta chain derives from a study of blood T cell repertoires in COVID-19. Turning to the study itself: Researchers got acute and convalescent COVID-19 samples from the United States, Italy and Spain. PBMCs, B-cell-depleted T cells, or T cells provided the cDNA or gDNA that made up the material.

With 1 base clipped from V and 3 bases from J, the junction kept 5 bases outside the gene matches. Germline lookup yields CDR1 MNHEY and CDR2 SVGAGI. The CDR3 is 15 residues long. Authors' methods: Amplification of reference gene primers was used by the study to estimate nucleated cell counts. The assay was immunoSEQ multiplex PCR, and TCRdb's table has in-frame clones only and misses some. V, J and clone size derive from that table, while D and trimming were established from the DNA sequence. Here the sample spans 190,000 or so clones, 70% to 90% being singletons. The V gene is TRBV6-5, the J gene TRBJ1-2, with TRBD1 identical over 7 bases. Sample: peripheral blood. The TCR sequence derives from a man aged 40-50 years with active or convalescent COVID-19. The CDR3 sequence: CASSYWQGVDYGYTF. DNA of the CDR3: TGTGCCAGCAGTTACTGGCAGGGGGTAGACTATGGCTACACCTTC.